The 12 T cell receptor beta chains in this list originate from one sample, sequenced in a study of regulatory T cells in long-lasting Graves disease. CDR3 regions were amplified by Arm-PCR using iRepertoire HTBI primers to build TCR beta libraries. In TCRdb, the multiplex PCR reads were re-called with MiXCR into one record per CDR3 protein. The repertoire holds approximately 470,000 distinct CDR3 sequences, 15% to 20% seen once, with 12% in the top ten. Specified time point: newly diagnosed GD, antithyroid drugs for less than 3 months. RNA isolated from PBMCs was used to make the TCR library. These sequences were also reported in another study, on T cells in Graves' hyperthyroidism and ophthalmopathy.

Material: peripheral blood mononuclear cells (PBMCs), obtained at new diagnosis, from a patient treated with antithyroid drugs. Source of these receptors: a middle-aged man with Graves disease.

The chain employs TRBV28 and TRBJ1-2, with D maybe TRBD1 (5 bases). The CDR3 is 17 amino acids. Germline CDR1 MDHEN, CDR2 SYDVKM. The V end lost 2 bases, the J end lost 4 bases, and 20 bases lay between the germline ends. The CDR3 DNA follows: TGTGCCAGCAGTTTACGAGGGGCGAGCCCTTGGGGCTATGGCTACACCTTC. Translation: CASSLRGASPWGYGYTF.

The V gene is TRBV7-9, the J gene TRBJ2-3; 11 bases match TRBD2. CDR1 and CDR2 (germline): SEHNR, FQNEAQ (reference sequence). This CDR3 spans 17 amino acids. J lost 2 bases, V lost 6 bases, and 10 bases had no gene match. The CDR3 reads CASSKWLAGGLTDTQYF. CDR3 bases: TGTGCCAGCAGTAAGTGGCTAGCGGGAGGACTCACAGATACGCAGTATTTT.

This clonotype was picked up many times. The chain carries TRBV28 and TRBJ1-1; weak D call: TRBD1 (5 bases). This CDR3 is built from 13 residues. The germline gives CDR1 MDHEN, CDR2 SYDVKM. V was shortened by 7 bases and J by 11 bases, with 20 bases between the two germline ends. For the CDR3, the DNA is TGTGCCAGCACTCAGGGCAGGGAAGTACGTGCTTTCTTT. Translation: CASTQGREVRAFF.

This clonotype came up a few times. The chain links TRBV10-3 to TRBJ2-5; D unclear. The germline V gene has CDR1 ENHRY and CDR2 SYGVKD. Trimming pared 5 bases from V and 2 bases from J, leaving 9 bases between. This CDR3 is 13 amino acids long. The CDR3 here is CAISIDFQETQYF. The CDR3 nucleotides are TGTGCCATCAGTATTGACTTTCAAGAGACCCAGTACTTC.

The sample holds many counts of this clonotype. V is TRBV11-2 and J is TRBJ1-6; D perhaps matches TRBD1 (5 bases). CDR3 length equals 16 residues. CDR1 and CDR2 (germline): SGHAT, FQNNGV. Trimming left V 4 bases short and J 7 bases short, with 17 bases between. CDR3 bases: TGTGCCAGCAGCTCCCCTTTCCGGGGCTCAAATTCACCCCTCCACTTT. It translates to CASSSPFRGSNSPLHF. Full variable domain (rest looked up from reference TRBV11-2 and TRBJ1-6): EAGVAQSPRYKIIEKRQSVAFWCNPISGHATLYWYQQILGQGPKLLIQFQNNGVVDDSQLPKDRFSAERLKGVDSTLKIQPAKLEDSAVYLCASSSPFRGSNSPLHFGNGTRLTVT.

In its sample, this clonotype was seen many times. V is TRBV2 and J is TRBJ2-6; D uncertain. V lost 4 bases and J 0 bases, leaving 7 bases between the germline ends. Germline assignment: CDR1 SNHLY and CDR2 FYNNEI. The CDR3 has 15 amino acids. The CDR3 loop reads CASSGRISGANVLTF. The CDR3 DNA reads as TGTGCCAGCAGTGGACGGATCTCTGGGGCCAACGTCCTGACTTTC.

The chain has TRBV7-8 and TRBJ2-7; D gene uncertain. CDR3 length: 16 amino acids. The ends were cut back, 2 bases at V and 1 base at J, with 15 bases in the middle. Germline-derived CDR1 and CDR2 are SGHVS and FQNEAQ. The chain's CDR3 is CASSLYGQLGSYEQYF. CDR3 nucleotides: TGTGCCAGCAGCTTATACGGTCAGCTGGGGTCCTACGAGCAGTACTTC.

This clonotype showed up just a few times. This could be a read error, since a much larger clone is one nucleotide away. The rearrangement joins TRBV20-1 to TRBJ2-7; 8 bases fit TRBD2. Germline loops: CDR1 DFQATT, CDR2 SNEGSKA (reference sequence). This CDR3 region has 14 residues. The CDR3 loop reads CSARKPSGSYEQCF. CDR3 DNA sequence: TGCAGTGCTAGAAAACCGAGCGGGAGCTACGAGCAGTGCTTC.

This clonotype was recorded at least ten times. DNA for the CDR3: TGTGCCAGCAGCTTAGTGGGACCCCTCTACAATGAGCAGTTCTTC. Protein: CASSLVGPLYNEQFF. V is TRBV11-2 and J is TRBJ2-1; D is tentatively TRBD1 or TRBD2 (5 bases each). The CDR3 has 15 residues. Germline assignment: CDR1 SGHAT and CDR2 FQNNGV. Between the trimmed V and J ends, which lost 1 base and 3 bases, there was a span of 10 bases.

This clonotype was picked up a small number of times. The genes are TRBV7-9 and TRBJ2-3; D unresolved. V was clipped by 2 bases and J by 0 bases, with 6 bases between them. The CDR3 loop spans 14 amino acids. Germline-derived CDR1 and CDR2 are SEHNR and FQNEAQ (reference sequence). This CDR3 reads CASSLPASTDTQYF. CDR3 in DNA: TGTGCCAGCAGCTTACCCGCAAGCACAGATACGCAGTATTTT. The complete variable domain, with remaining parts taken from reference TRBV7-9 and TRBJ2-3, reads DTGVSQNPRHKITKRGQNVTFRCDPISEHNRLYWYRQTLGQGPEFLTYFQNEAQLEKSRLLSDRFSAERPKGSFSTLEIQRTEQGDSAMYLCASSLPASTDTQYFGPGTRLTVL.

This clonotype was counted ten times or more. The CDR3 protein is CASKGTSGMGNEQFF. CDR3 nucleotide sequence: TGTGCCAGCAAGGGGACTAGCGGGATGGGGAATGAGCAGTTCTTC. J is TRBJ2-1 and V is TRBV2, with 13 positions matching TRBD2. Germline CDR1 and CDR2: SNHLY and FYNNEI. V was clipped by 7 bases and J by 7 bases; unmatched bases: 7. There are 15 residues in the CDR3. Filled out from reference TRBV2 and TRBJ2-1, the complete variable domain reads EPEVTQTPSHQVTQMGQEVILRCVPISNHLYFYWYRQILGQKVEFLVSFYNNEISEKSEIFDDQFSVERPDGSNFTLKIRSTKLEDSAMYFCASKGTSGMGNEQFFGPGTRLTVL.

This clonotype was observed at least ten times. This rearrangement joins TRBV20-1 to TRBJ2-1; 9 bases agree with TRBD2. V lost 5 bases and J lost 3; bases outside the gene matches: 2. The CDR3 covers 13 residues. Germline-derived CDR1 and CDR2 are DFQATT and SNEGSKA (reference sequence). The DNA for the CDR3 is TGCAGTGCTGGACTAGCGTTCTACAATGAGCAGTTCTTC. It specifies CSAGLAFYNEQFF.